Sequencing of this T cell receptor beta chain was carried out in a study of human T cells and chemical hapten exposure. Study context: The patients were mostly female; they had alopecia areata, totalis or universalis.

The library attached unique molecular identifiers to individual cDNA molecules. TCRdb used MiXCR to reprocess the RACE reads, holding one entry per CDR3 protein. The repertoire holds approximately 60,000 distinct CDR3 sequences, with about 11% as singletons. Stated time point: pre-sensitization, week 0. Treatment noted: therapeutic diphenylcyclopropenone sensitization with weekly scalp DPC. CDR1 MNHNY and CDR2 SVGAGI come from the germline V gene (reference sequence). The CDR3 length is 14 residues. V lost 5 bases and J lost 0, with 11 bases in between. This clonotype showed up many times. The antigen remains undetermined. Points from the study as a whole: The formation of large CDR3 similarity clusters by expanded TCRs significantly exceeded that of controls.

The receptor was derived from a woman aged 40 to 50 with alopecia areata. Some clones in this sample may be carry-over from other donors' samples. The sequencing used whole blood, collected in connection with sensitization to the hapten diphenylcyclopropenone (DPC). The V and J genes are TRBV6-6 and TRBJ2-7; D is undetermined. DNA of the CDR3: TGTGCCAGCAGTCACAGCGAGAGCTCCTACGAGCAGTACTTC. It translates to CASSHSESSYEQYF.